This TCR beta chain was captured in a study of T cells after yellow fever vaccination. Study context: With SMART-Seq v4 Ultra Low Input, the fractions containing low cell numbers were prepared.

TCRdb processed the 5' RACE reads anew with MiXCR; each CDR3 protein has one entry. Here the sample spans some 560,000 distinct CDR3 sequences, around 17% being singletons. Whole-study findings and limits: The secondary response was weaker, and its peak arrived faster, on day 5 versus 15. Researchers cautioned that FACS-sorted repertoires could harbor abundant clonotypes contaminating from the bulk population.

Germline assignment: CDR1 SGHVS and CDR2 FQNEAQ. This CDR3 is built from 14 residues. V was shortened by 5 bases and J by 2 bases, with 11 bases between the two germline ends. This clonotype has more than one count but fewer than ten. What it binds is unknown. The sequence was collected from a young man who received the YFV17D yellow fever vaccine. The input for sequencing was PBMCs, taken around 5 days after the first yellow fever vaccination. The chain employs TRBV7-8 and TRBJ2-3, with D perhaps matching TRBD1 or TRBD2 (6 bases each). The chain's CDR3 is CASSPRGATDTQYF. The DNA for the CDR3 is TGTGCCAGCAGCCCGAGGGGGGCCACAGATACGCAGTATTTT.